This is a list of T cell receptor beta chains from one sample in a study of blood T cell repertoires in COVID-19. Some clones are missing from TCRdb's copy, which holds only in-frame ones; the method was immunoSEQ multiplex PCR. The sample holds some 160,000 clones, around 91% seen once. The sequenced material came from peripheral blood. The receptor source for this set is a woman aged 60-75 years with active COVID-19. The CDR3 runs from the conserved cysteine through the conserved F or W. A D gene is named only where the DNA matches it firmly. Rows may omit the clone size; those that give it use once, few, many or a size class.

V	length	J	size	D	CDR3	DNA
TRBV5-1	14	TRBJ2-7	.	TRBD2	CASRASGLSYEQYF	TGCGCCAGCAGAGCTAGCGGGCTGTCCTACGAGCAGTACTTC
TRBV18	16	TRBJ2-1	.	TRBD2	CASSPTSGRTYNEQFF	TGTGCCAGCTCACCGACTAGCGGGAGGACCTACAATGAGCAGTTCTTC
TRBV4-2	16	TRBJ2-1	few	TRBD2	CASSQDASGVYNEQFF	TGTGCCAGCAGCCAAGATGCTAGCGGGGTCTACAATGAGCAGTTCTTC
TRBV7-2	14	TRBJ2-3	.	.	CASSLVLFTDTQYF	TGTGCCAGCAGCTTAGTTCTTTTCACAGATACGCAGTATTTT
TRBV12-3/TRBV12-4	11	TRBJ1-5	.	.	CASSFGQPQHF	TGTGCCAGCAGTTTCGGGCAGCCCCAGCATTTT
TRBV18	15	TRBJ2-7	.	TRBD1	CASSPTGTGTDEQYF	TGTGCCAGCTCACCGACCGGGACAGGGACGGACGAGCAGTACTTC
TRBV30	14	TRBJ2-5	.	TRBD2	CAWSRGVGEETQYF	TGTGCCTGGAGTCGGGGGGTGGGGGAAGAGACCCAGTACTTC
TRBV5-8	12	TRBJ2-1	few	TRBD2	CASSRTSGNPFF	TGTGCCAGCAGCCGGACTAGCGGGAACCCGTTCTTC
TRBV7-9	15	TRBJ1-2	.	TRBD1	CASSPEGDRGHGYTF	TGTGCCAGCAGCCCAGAAGGGGACAGGGGCCATGGCTACACCTTC
TRBV29-1	16	TRBJ1-3	.	TRBD1	CSVARGQPYSGNTIYF	TGCAGCGTAGCCCGGGGACAGCCCTACTCTGGAAACACCATATATTTT
TRBV28	12	TRBJ1-2	once	TRBD1	CASRNRQGAYTF	TGTGCCAGCAGAAACCGACAGGGGGCGTACACCTTC
TRBV28	19	TRBJ1-3	.	.	CASSSYRGVWTADGNTIYF	TGTGCCAGCAGTTCATACCGCGGGGTTTGGACGGCCGATGGAAACACCATATATTTT
TRBV27	13	TRBJ2-5	.	.	CASSLRGAETQYF	TGTGCCAGCAGTTTACGGGGGGCAGAGACCCAGTACTTC
TRBV6-2/TRBV6-3	19	TRBJ2-1	once	TRBD2	CASSLPQGTSGMPSYEQFF	TGTGCCAGCAGCCTCCCCCAGGGGACTAGCGGGATGCCGAGCTATGAGCAGTTCTTC
TRBV28	15	TRBJ2-1	once	.	CASSFYRSSYNEQFF	TGTGCCAGCAGTTTTTACAGGAGCTCCTACAATGAGCAGTTCTTC
TRBV7-2	14	TRBJ2-7	.	.	CASSLSLSSYEQYF	TGTGCCAGCAGCTTATCCCTTAGCTCCTACGAGCAGTACTTC
TRBV7-7	14	TRBJ1-5	few	TRBD1	CASSSGQGNQPQHF	TGTGCTAGCAGCTCGGGACAGGGGAATCAGCCCCAGCATTTT
TRBV5-1	14	TRBJ2-7	.	TRBD2	CASSLGAGVDEQYF	TGCGCCAGCAGCTTAGGAGCGGGAGTGGACGAGCAGTACTTC
TRBV6-1	17	TRBJ2-7	.	.	CASSESSGQVLGYEQYF	TGTGCCAGCAGTGAGTCCTCAGGGCAGGTACTGGGGTACGAGCAGTACTTC
TRBV28	16	TRBJ1-2	few	.	CASITADSVWHGGYTF	TGTGCCAGCATTACCGCTGACTCCGTCTGGCATGGCGGCTACACCTTC
TRBV29-1	14	TRBJ2-1	.	TRBD1	CSVEGDRATNEQFF	TGCAGCGTCGAAGGGGACAGGGCGACCAATGAGCAGTTCTTC
TRBV24-1	17	TRBJ2-7	.	TRBD1	CATSATTGTGSSSEQYF	TGTGCCACCAGTGCCACAACCGGGACAGGGTCTTCGTCCGAGCAGTACTTC
TRBV16	14	TRBJ1-6	.	.	CASSPGGYNSPLHF	TGTGCCAGCAGCCCCGGGGGCTATAATTCACCCCTCCACTTT
TRBV5-4	15	TRBJ1-4	.	TRBD1	CASSAGGTTNEKLFF	TGTGCCAGCAGCGCAGGGGGAACGACTAATGAAAAACTGTTTTTT
TRBV7-2	15	TRBJ2-5	.	.	CASSPPGTSEETQYF	TGTGCCAGCAGCCCCCCCGGGACTTCTGAAGAGACCCAGTACTTC
TRBV29-1	14	TRBJ2-2	.	.	CSIKRGINTGELFF	TGCAGCATAAAAAGGGGGATCAACACCGGGGAGCTGTTTTTT
TRBV5-1	15	TRBJ2-7	.	.	CASRHEGQGTYEQYF	TGCGCCAGCAGGCATGAAGGGCAGGGGACCTACGAGCAGTACTTC
TRBV5-5	17	TRBJ2-4	.	TRBD1	CASSSRGPGGLKNIQYF	TGTGCCAGCAGCTCCAGGGGGCCTGGGGGCCTTAAAAACATTCAGTACTTC
TRBV3-1/TRBV3-2	15	TRBJ1-2	.	.	CASSQGPAGLYGYTF	TGTGCCAGCAGCCAAGGGCCCGCAGGCCTCTATGGCTACACCTTC
TRBV21-1	14	TRBJ1-5	.	.	CASETGESNQPQHF	TGTGCCAGCGAGACAGGGGAAAGCAATCAGCCCCAGCATTTT
TRBV24-1	17	TRBJ2-1	once	TRBD2	CATSDQLAGGSYNEQFF	TGTGCCACCAGTGATCAGCTAGCGGGAGGCTCCTACAATGAGCAGTTCTTC
TRBV11-2	14	TRBJ2-1	.	.	CASSPLGLYNEQFF	TGTGCCAGCAGCCCCCTAGGACTCTACAATGAGCAGTTCTTC
TRBV27	15	TRBJ2-2	.	TRBD1	CASSSPGQGIGELFF	TGTGCCAGCAGTTCGCCGGGACAGGGGATCGGGGAGCTGTTTTTT
TRBV5-1	13	TRBJ1-1	.	.	CASSLTTNTEAFF	TGCGCCAGCAGCTTAACTACGAACACTGAAGCTTTCTTT